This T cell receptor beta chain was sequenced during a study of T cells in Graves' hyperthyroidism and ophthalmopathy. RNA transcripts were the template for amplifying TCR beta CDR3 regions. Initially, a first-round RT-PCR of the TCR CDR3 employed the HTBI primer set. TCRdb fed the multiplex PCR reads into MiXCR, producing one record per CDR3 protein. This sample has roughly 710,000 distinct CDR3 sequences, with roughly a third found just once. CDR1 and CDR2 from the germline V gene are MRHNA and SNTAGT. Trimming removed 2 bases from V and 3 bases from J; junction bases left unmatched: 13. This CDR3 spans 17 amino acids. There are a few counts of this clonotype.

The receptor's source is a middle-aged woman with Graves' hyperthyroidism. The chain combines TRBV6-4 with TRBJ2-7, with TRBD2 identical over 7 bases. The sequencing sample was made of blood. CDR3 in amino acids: CASSDPTSGTTLYEQYF. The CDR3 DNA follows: TGTGCCAGCAGTGACCCGACCTCCGGGACTACCCTCTACGAGCAGTACTTC.